The 24 T cell receptor beta chains given below trace back to one sample, sequenced in a study of T cell responses to AZD1222 COVID-19 vaccine. Here immunoSEQ multiplex PCR was the method, and the copy in TCRdb shows in-frame clones only, minus some. Of about 150,000 clones listed, 88% were seen once; the top ten hold less than 3.5%. The specimen was peripheral blood, collected on day 0 of AZD1222 vaccination. The receptors were sampled from an adult in good health.

Regarding this clone: Other DNA sequences in the sample encode the same CDR3. The V call is TRBV2, the J call TRBJ1-1, with D tentatively TRBD1 (5 bases). V shed 5 bases and J shed 1 base, with 8 bases lying between them. This CDR3 has 13 residues. CDR1 is SNHLY and CDR2 is FYNNEI in the germline V gene. The CDR3 DNA follows: TGTGCCAGCAGTCAGGGAGAGAACACTGAAGCTTTCTTT. Translated: CASSQGENTEAFF.

This chain links TRBV6-1 with TRBJ1-2; D is perhaps TRBD1 (6 bases). Deletions cut 2 bases from V and 5 bases from J, with 15 bases between. The CDR3 length is 15 residues. Germline V lookup: CDR1 MNHNS, CDR2 SASEGT. CDR3 protein: CASSENPGARYGYTF. CDR3 nucleotides: TGTGCCAGCAGTGAAAATCCGGGGGCGCGTTATGGCTACACCTTC.

The rearrangement uses TRBV18 and TRBJ2-2, with 9 bases that match TRBD1. J was trimmed by 6 bases and V by 2 bases; bases with no gene match: 4. This CDR3 has 15 amino acids. Germline-derived CDR1 and CDR2 are KGHSH and LQKENI. The CDR3 DNA sequence: TGTGCCAGCTCACCAAGGACAGGGGTCCCCGGGGAGCTGTTTTTT. Protein sequence: CASSPRTGVPGELFF.

The chain uses TRBV27 and TRBJ1-2; D is unclear. The ends were cut back, 10 bases at V and 0 bases at J, with 18 bases in the middle. The CDR3 covers 15 residues. Per germline, CDR1 MNHEY and CDR2 SMNVEV (reference sequence). The CDR3 sequence is CATSEGPPANYGYTF. Written as DNA, the CDR3 is TGTGCCACCTCGGAGGGCCCCCCAGCTAACTATGGCTACACCTTC.

The CDR3 sequence: CASSQDLWRVDEQFF. DNA of the CDR3: TGCGCCAGCAGCCAAGATCTATGGCGAGTTGATGAGCAGTTCTTC. This sequence joins TRBV4-3 and TRBJ2-1, with no clear D. CDR1 and CDR2 from the germline V gene are LGHNA and YSLEER. The CDR3 is made up of 15 amino acids. V was pared by 0 bases and J by 8 bases, with 14 bases between.

The chain employs TRBV19 and TRBJ2-7; 8 bases map to TRBD2. Germline CDR1 reads LNHDA; CDR2 reads SQIVND (reference sequence). CDR3 length equals 15 residues. After removal of 7 bases from V and 6 bases from J, the junction contained 14 bases not matched to a gene. CDR3 sequence (DNA): TGTGCCAGTAACATAGGTACTAGCGGCATCTCCGAGCAGTACTTC. Its protein product is CASNIGTSGISEQYF.

The genes are TRBV19 and TRBJ1-1; D possibly corresponds to TRBD1 (5 bases). Germline V gene sequence: CDR1 LNHDA, CDR2 SQIVND (reference sequence). The CDR3 runs to 12 residues. V was cut by 8 bases and J by 8 bases, with 15 bases left in between. This CDR3 reads CASSHKTAEAFF. CDR3 DNA: TGTGCCAGTTCCCACAAGACAGCAGAAGCTTTCTTT.

The genes are TRBV10-3 and TRBJ1-5; TRBD1 matches at 7 bases. From germline, CDR1 is ENHRY and CDR2 SYGVKD. This CDR3 is built from 13 residues. J gave up 4 bases and V 11 bases, and 8 bases lay outside the gene matches. The CDR3 region is CAAGGQTNQPQHF. CDR3 sequence (DNA): TGTGCCGCCGGGGGACAGACAAATCAGCCCCAGCATTTT.

This chain connects TRBV5-4 to TRBJ1-6, with D maybe TRBD1 (5 bases). V lost 0 bases and J lost 13, with 20 bases in between. CDR1 and CDR2 from the germline V gene are SGHNT and YYREEE (reference sequence). This CDR3 contains 16 residues. In nucleotides, the CDR3 is TGTGCCAGCAGCTTGGCCGGGACGGGAGGGTTGTATCCCCTCCACTTT. Translation gives CASSLAGTGGLYPLHF.

This clone was observed a handful of times. This chain uses TRBV5-4 with TRBJ1-3; D ambiguous. The V and J ends lost 0 bases and 0 bases respectively, with 7 bases between them. CDR1 and CDR2 (germline): SGHNT, YYREEE (reference sequence). This CDR3 has 15 residues. The CDR3 DNA is TGTGCCAGCAGCTTGGCCGGGTCCTCTGGAAACACCATATATTTT. This codes for CASSLAGSSGNTIYF.

V and J are TRBV10-3 and TRBJ2-2; D gene unclear. From germline, CDR1 is ENHRY and CDR2 SYGVKD. The germline V and J ends were trimmed by 0 bases and 5 bases, with 10 bases remaining between them. This CDR3 spans 15 amino acids. The CDR3 reads CAISESGQQTGELFF. The CDR3 DNA is TGTGCCATCAGTGAGTCGGGCCAGCAAACCGGGGAGCTGTTTTTT.

Concerning this clone: Distinct nucleotide sequences in the sample also encode this CDR3. The gene calls are TRBV7-2 and TRBJ1-5; no definite D call. Germline lookup yields CDR1 SGHTA and CDR2 FQGNSA. CDR3 size: 13 residues. V was cut by 1 base and J by 6 bases, with 7 bases left in between. CDR3 amino acids: CASSLEGTQPQHF. Written as DNA, the CDR3 is TGTGCCAGCAGCTTAGAAGGCACTCAGCCCCAGCATTTT. The full variable domain, with the rest looked up from reference TRBV7-2 and TRBJ1-5, is GAGVSQSPSNKVTEKGKDVELRCDPISGHTALYWYRQSLGQGLEFLIYFQGNSAPDKSGLPSDRFSAERTGGSVSTLTIQRTQQEDSAVYLCASSLEGTQPQHFGDGTRLSIL.

This chain joins TRBV9 and TRBJ2-5, with a possible D match to TRBD1 (5 bases). The germline gives CDR1 SGDLS, CDR2 YYNGEE. Trimming took off 0 bases at V and 1 base at J, with 13 bases between the two ends. The CDR3 spans 16 residues. CDR3 sequence: CASSVGSGMIQETQYF. The CDR3, as DNA: TGTGCCAGCAGCGTAGGATCAGGGATGATCCAAGAGACCCAGTACTTC.

This chain links TRBV18 with TRBJ1-1; 7 nucleotides line up with TRBD1. Germline V CDR1 and CDR2: KGHSH, LQKENI. V trimming: 6 bases; J trimming: 1 base; junction bases outside the gene matches: 8. The CDR3 runs to 15 residues. CDR3 region: CASSQGGLSNTEAFF. CDR3 coding DNA: TGTGCCAGCTCCCAGGGGGGACTCTCGAACACTGAAGCTTTCTTT. Drawing the rest from reference TRBV18 and TRBJ1-1, the complete variable domain is NAGVMQNPRHLVRRRGQEARLRCSPMKGHSHVYWYRQLPEEGLKFMVYLQKENIIDESGMPKERFSAEFPKEGPSILRIQQVVRGDSAAYFCASSQGGLSNTEAFFGQGTRLTVV.

This chain links TRBV7-2 with TRBJ1-2, with D unresolved. Trimming removed 5 bases at V and 3 bases at J, with 13 bases between. This CDR3 has 14 residues. The V gene's germline CDR1 is SGHTA and CDR2 FQGNSA. The CDR3 loop is CASSPGPQDYGYTF. As DNA, the CDR3 is TGTGCCAGCAGCCCCGGTCCCCAGGACTATGGCTACACCTTC. The entire variable domain, with the rest obtained from reference TRBV7-2 and TRBJ1-2, is as follows: GAGVSQSPSNKVTEKGKDVELRCDPISGHTALYWYRQSLGQGLEFLIYFQGNSAPDKSGLPSDRFSAERTGGSVSTLTIQRTQQEDSAVYLCASSPGPQDYGYTFGSGTRLTVV.

The rearrangement links TRBV7-9 to TRBJ2-2; D remains unclear. The CDR3 totals 14 residues. Germline CDR1 and CDR2: SEHNR and FQNEAQ (reference sequence). V was shortened by 5 bases and J by 2 bases, with 9 bases between the two germline ends. CDR3 DNA: TGTGCCAGCAGCAACCACTATAACACCGGGGAGCTGTTTTTT. Residues: CASSNHYNTGELFF.

The chain combines TRBV2 with TRBJ2-7; TRBD1 aligns across 9 bases. Germline V gene lookup returns CDR1 SNHLY and CDR2 FYNNEI. V dropped 6 bases and J dropped 5; count of bases not matched to a gene: 14. The CDR3 length is 16 residues. This chain's CDR3 is CASRRKTLQGANEQYF. Written as DNA, the CDR3 is TGTGCCAGCAGACGAAAGACCTTACAGGGGGCCAACGAGCAGTACTTC.

The V call is TRBV14, the J call TRBJ2-1; 7 nucleotides align to TRBD1. Germline lookup yields CDR1 SGHDN and CDR2 FVKESK. The CDR3 is 14 amino acids. V was clipped by 2 bases and J by 7 bases; unmatched bases: 5. The CDR3 region has the DNA TGTGCCAGCAGCCAAACAGGGGTGTCAAATGAGCAGTTCTTC. This codes for CASSQTGVSNEQFF.

The chain employs TRBV19 and TRBJ2-7; 11 positions agree with TRBD2. Germline lookup yields CDR1 LNHDA and CDR2 SQIVND (reference sequence). Trimming took 4 bases from V and 2 from J; bases not matched to a gene: 4. The CDR3 contains 15 residues. CDR3 loop: CASSTGLAGAYEQYF. The DNA for the CDR3 is TGTGCCAGTAGTACTGGACTAGCGGGTGCCTACGAGCAGTACTTC.

This clone showed up just once. This CDR3 is CASSLGGWGPTEAFF. CDR3 nucleotides: TGCGCCAGCAGCTTGGGAGGTTGGGGACCCACTGAAGCTTTCTTT. The V gene is TRBV5-1, the J gene TRBJ1-1, with D perhaps matching TRBD1 (5 bases). The germline V gene encodes CDR1 SGHRS and CDR2 YFSETQ. Trimming stripped 0 bases from V and 4 bases from J, with 13 bases between. This CDR3 has 15 residues.

V gene TRBV15 combines with J gene TRBJ1-3, with D possibly being TRBD1 (5 bases). V shed 1 base and J shed 2 bases, with 6 bases lying between them. This CDR3 is 14 amino acids long. Germline V gene lookup returns CDR1 LNHNV and CDR2 YYDKDF (reference sequence). CDR3 amino acids: CATSRGTTGNTIYF. In DNA form, the CDR3 reads TGTGCCACCAGCAGAGGGACAACTGGAAACACCATATATTTT.

This chain connects TRBV4-3 to TRBJ1-5, with D tentatively TRBD1 (6 bases). Trimming took 4 bases from V and 2 from J, leaving 15 bases between them. CDR1 and CDR2 (germline): LGHNA, YSLEER. This CDR3 comprises 16 residues. CDR3 in amino acids: CASSRDTGSGNQPQHF. In nucleotides, the CDR3 is TGCGCCAGCAGCCGGGATACAGGGAGTGGCAATCAGCCCCAGCATTTT.

J is TRBJ1-3 and V is TRBV5-1; D is unresolved. CDR1 is SGHRS, CDR2 YFSETQ, per germline. There are 14 residues in the CDR3. V was clipped by 4 bases and J by 0 bases, with 8 bases between them. The CDR3, as DNA: TGCGCCAGCAGCGGCGGGAGCTCTGGAAACACCATATATTTT. Its translation is CASSGGSSGNTIYF.

The rearrangement joins TRBV10-3 to TRBJ2-7; weak D call: TRBD2 (5 bases). Germline V gives CDR1 ENHRY, CDR2 SYGVKD. Trimming cost V 11 bases and J 2 bases, with 16 bases left between them. The CDR3 contains 13 residues. CDR3 in DNA: TGTGCCTCCTCAGAAACCGGGACCTACGAGCAGTACTTC. This encodes CASSETGTYEQYF.